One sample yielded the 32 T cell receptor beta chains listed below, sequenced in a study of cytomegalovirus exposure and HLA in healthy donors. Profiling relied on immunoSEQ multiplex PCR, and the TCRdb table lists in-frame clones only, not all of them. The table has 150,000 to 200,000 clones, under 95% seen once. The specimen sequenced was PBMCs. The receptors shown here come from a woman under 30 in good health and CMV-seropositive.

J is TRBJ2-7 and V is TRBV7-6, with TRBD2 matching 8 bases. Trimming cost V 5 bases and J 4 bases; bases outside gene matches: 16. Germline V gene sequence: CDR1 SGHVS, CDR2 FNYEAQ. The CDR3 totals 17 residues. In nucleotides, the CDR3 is TGTGCCAGCAGCCCGGCGGTCGGACTAGCTGCCTCGTACGAGCAGTACTTC. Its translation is CASSPAVGLAASYEQYF.

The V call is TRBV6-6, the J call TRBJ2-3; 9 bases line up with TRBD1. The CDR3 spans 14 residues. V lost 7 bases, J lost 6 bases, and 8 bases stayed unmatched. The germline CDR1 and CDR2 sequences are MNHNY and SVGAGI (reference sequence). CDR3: CASIEDRGRDTQYF. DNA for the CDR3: TGTGCCAGCATCGAAGACAGGGGGAGGGATACGCAGTATTTT.

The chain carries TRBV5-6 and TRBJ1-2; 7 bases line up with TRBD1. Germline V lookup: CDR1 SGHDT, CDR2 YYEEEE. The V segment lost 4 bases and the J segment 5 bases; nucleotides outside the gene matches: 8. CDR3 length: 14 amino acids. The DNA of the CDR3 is TGTGCCAGCAGCCGCCTCGGGACAGCGTATGGCTACACCTTC. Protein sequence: CASSRLGTAYGYTF.

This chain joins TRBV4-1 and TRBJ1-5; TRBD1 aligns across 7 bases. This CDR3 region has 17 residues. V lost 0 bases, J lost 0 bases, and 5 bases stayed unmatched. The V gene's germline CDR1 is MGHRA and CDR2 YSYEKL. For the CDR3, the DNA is TGCGCCAGCAGCCAAGAGCAACAGGGGTATAGCAATCAGCCCCAGCATTTT. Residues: CASSQEQQGYSNQPQHF.

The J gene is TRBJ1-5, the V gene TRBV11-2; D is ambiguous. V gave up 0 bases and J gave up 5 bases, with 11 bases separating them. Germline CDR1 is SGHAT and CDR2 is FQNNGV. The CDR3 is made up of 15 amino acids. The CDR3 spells CASSLDSGGYQPQHF. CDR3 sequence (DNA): TGTGCCAGCAGCTTAGATAGTGGAGGGTATCAGCCCCAGCATTTT.

CDR3 DNA sequence: TGTGCCAGCAGCGTAGCGGGGGAGGGGACCCAGTACTTC. Encoded protein: CASSVAGEGTQYF. V is TRBV9 and J is TRBJ2-5, with 7 nucleotides matching TRBD2. Germline V gene data show CDR1 as SGDLS and CDR2 as YYNGEE. CDR3 length: 13 residues. V trimming: 0 bases; J trimming: 7 bases; junction bases outside the gene matches: 3.

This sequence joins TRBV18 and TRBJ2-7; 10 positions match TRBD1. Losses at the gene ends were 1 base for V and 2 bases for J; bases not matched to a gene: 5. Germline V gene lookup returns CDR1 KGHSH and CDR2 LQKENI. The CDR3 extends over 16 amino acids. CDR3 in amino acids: CASSPQGTGAPYEQYF. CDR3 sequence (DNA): TGTGCCAGCTCACCACAGGGGACAGGGGCCCCCTACGAGCAGTACTTC.

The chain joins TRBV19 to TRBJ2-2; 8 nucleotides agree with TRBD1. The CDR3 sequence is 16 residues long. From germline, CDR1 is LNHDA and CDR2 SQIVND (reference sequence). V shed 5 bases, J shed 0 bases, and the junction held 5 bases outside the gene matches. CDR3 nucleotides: TGTGCCAGTAGTCTTAGGACAGGGACGAACACCGGGGAGCTGTTTTTT. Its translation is CASSLRTGTNTGELFF. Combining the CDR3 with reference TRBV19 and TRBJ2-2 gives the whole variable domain DGGITQSPKYLFRKEGQNVTLSCEQNLNHDAMYWYRQDPGQGLRLIYYSQIVNDFQKGDIAEGYSVSREKKESFPLTVTSAQKNPTAFYLCASSLRTGTNTGELFFGEGSRLTVL.

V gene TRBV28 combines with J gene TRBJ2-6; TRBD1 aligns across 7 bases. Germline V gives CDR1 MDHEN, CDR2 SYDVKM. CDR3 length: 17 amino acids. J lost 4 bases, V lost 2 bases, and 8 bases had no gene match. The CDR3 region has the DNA TGTGCCAGCAGTTTAGGTCTCGGGACAGCAGGGGCCAACGTCCTGACTTTC. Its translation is CASSLGLGTAGANVLTF.

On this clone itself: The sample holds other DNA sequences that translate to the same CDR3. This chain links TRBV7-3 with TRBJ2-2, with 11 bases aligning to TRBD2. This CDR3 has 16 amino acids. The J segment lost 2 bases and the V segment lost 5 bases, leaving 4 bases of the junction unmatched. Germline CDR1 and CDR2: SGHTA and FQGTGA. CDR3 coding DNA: TGTGCCAGCAGCCCACTAGCGGGGGCCAACACCGGGGAGCTGTTTTTT. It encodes CASSPLAGANTGELFF. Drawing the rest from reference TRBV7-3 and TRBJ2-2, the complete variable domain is GAGVSQTPSNKVTEKGKYVELRCDPISGHTALYWYRQSLGQGPEFLIYFQGTGAADDSGLPNDRFFAVRPEGSVSTLKIQRTERGDSAVYLCASSPLAGANTGELFFGEGSRLTVL.

The CDR3 is CASSLGRDRVTKNIQYF. CDR3 bases: TGTGCCAGCAGCTTAGGACGGGACAGGGTGACCAAAAACATTCAGTACTTC. The chain carries TRBV11-2 and TRBJ2-4; 9 nucleotides line up with TRBD1. Germline V gene sequence: CDR1 SGHAT, CDR2 FQNNGV. Trimming at V came to 1 base and at J to 2 bases, leaving 6 bases not matched to a gene. The CDR3 is 17 residues long.

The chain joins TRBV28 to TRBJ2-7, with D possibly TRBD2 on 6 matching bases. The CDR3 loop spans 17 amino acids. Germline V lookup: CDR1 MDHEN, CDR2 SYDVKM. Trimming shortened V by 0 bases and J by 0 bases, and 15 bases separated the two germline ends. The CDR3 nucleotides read TGTGCCAGCAGTTTATGGGGACGGGGGATCCCCTCCTACGAGCAGTACTTC. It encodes CASSLWGRGIPSYEQYF.

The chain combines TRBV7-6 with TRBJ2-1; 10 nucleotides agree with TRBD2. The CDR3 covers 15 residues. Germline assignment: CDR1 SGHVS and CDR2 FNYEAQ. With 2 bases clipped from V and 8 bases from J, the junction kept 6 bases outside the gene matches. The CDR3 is CASSLWVAGGDEQFF. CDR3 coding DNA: TGTGCCAGCAGCTTATGGGTAGCGGGGGGCGATGAGCAGTTCTTC.

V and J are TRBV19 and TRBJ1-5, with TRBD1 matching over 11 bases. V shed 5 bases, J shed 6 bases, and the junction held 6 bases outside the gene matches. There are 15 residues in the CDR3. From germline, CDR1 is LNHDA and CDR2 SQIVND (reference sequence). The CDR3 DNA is TGTGCCAGTAGTGGCGGACAGGGGGCCGGTCAGCCCCAGCATTTT. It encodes CASSGGQGAGQPQHF.

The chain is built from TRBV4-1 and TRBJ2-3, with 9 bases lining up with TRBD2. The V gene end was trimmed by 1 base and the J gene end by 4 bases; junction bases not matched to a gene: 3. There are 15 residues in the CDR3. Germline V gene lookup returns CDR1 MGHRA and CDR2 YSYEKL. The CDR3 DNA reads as TGCGCCAGCAGCCAAGGGACTAGCGACGCAGATACGCAGTATTTT. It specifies CASSQGTSDADTQYF.

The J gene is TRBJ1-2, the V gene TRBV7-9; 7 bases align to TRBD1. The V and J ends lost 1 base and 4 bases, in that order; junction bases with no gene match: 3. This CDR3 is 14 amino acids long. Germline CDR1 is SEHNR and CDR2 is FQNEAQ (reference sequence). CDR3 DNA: TGTGCCAGCAGCTTAGTTGACAGGGTCTATGGCTACACCTTC. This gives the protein CASSLVDRVYGYTF.

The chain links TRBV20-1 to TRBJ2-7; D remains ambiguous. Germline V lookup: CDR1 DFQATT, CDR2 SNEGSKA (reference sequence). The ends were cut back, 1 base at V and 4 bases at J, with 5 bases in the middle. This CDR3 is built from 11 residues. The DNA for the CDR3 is TGCAGTGCTAGAGGCTATTACGAGCAGTACTTC. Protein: CSARGYYEQYF.

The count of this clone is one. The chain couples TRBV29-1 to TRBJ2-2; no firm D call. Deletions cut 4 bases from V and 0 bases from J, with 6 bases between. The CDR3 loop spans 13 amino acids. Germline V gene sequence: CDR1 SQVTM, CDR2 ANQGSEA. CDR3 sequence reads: CSVAQSNTGELFF. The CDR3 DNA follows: TGCAGCGTTGCACAATCGAACACCGGGGAGCTGTTTTTT.

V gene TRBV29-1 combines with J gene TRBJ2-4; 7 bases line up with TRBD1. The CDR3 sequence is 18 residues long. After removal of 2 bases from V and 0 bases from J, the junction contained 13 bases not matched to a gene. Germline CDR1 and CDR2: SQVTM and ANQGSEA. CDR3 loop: CSVEKRRDRGRAKNIQYF. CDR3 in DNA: TGCAGCGTTGAAAAGAGAAGGGACAGAGGAAGAGCCAAAAACATTCAGTACTTC.

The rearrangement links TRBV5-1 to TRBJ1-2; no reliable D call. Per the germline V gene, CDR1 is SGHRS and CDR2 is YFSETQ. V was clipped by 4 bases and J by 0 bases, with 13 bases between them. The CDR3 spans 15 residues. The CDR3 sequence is CASSLWSATNYGYTF. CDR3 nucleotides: TGCGCCAGCAGCCTTTGGAGCGCCACTAACTATGGCTACACCTTC.

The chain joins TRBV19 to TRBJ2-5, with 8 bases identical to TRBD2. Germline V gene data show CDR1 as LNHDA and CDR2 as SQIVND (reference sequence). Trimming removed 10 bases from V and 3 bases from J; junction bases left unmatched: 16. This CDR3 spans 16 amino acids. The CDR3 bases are TGTGCCACTAGCGGGCCGGAACAGGGAATTGAAGAGACCCAGTACTTC. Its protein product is CATSGPEQGIEETQYF. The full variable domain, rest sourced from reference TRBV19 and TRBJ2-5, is DGGITQSPKYLFRKEGQNVTLSCEQNLNHDAMYWYRQDPGQGLRLIYYSQIVNDFQKGDIAEGYSVSREKKESFPLTVTSAQKNPTAFYLCATSGPEQGIEETQYFGPGTRLLVL.

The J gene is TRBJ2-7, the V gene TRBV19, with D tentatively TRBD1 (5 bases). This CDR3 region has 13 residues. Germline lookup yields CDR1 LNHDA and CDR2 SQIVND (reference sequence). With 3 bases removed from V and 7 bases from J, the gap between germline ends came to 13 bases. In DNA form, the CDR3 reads TGTGCCAGTAGTATGCCACAGGTCGGTGAGCAGTACTTC. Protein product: CASSMPQVGEQYF.

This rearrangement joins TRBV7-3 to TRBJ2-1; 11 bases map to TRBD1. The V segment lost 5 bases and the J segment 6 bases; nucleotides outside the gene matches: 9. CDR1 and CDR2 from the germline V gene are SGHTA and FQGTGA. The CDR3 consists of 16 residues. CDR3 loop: CASSRTRDRGSNEQFF. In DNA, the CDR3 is TGTGCCAGCAGCAGGACCCGGGACAGGGGGAGCAATGAGCAGTTCTTC.

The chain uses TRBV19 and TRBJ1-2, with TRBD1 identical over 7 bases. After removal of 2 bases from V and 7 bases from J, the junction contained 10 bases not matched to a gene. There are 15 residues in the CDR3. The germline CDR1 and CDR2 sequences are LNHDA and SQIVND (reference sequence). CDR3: CASSISGRGLGGYTF. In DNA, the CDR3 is TGTGCCAGTAGTATAAGTGGAAGGGGGCTCGGTGGCTACACCTTC.

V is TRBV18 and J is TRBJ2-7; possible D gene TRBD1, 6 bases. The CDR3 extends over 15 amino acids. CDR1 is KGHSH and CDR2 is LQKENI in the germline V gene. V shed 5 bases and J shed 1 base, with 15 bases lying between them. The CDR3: CASSTTGYWSYEQYF. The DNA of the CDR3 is TGTGCCAGCTCAACTACAGGGTATTGGTCCTACGAGCAGTACTTC.

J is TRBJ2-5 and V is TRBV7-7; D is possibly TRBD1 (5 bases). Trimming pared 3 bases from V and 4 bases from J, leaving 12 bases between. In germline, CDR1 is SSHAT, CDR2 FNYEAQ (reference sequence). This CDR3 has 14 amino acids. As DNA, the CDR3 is TGTGCCAGCAGCTTGCAAGGTCAGGGAGAGACCCAGTACTTC. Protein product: CASSLQGQGETQYF.

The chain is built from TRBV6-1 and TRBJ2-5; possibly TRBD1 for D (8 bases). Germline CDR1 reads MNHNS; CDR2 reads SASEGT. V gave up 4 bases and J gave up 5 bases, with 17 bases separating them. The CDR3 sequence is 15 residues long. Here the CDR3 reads CASSAPQGGFETQYF. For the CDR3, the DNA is TGTGCCAGCAGTGCACCACAGGGGGGGTTCGAGACCCAGTACTTC.

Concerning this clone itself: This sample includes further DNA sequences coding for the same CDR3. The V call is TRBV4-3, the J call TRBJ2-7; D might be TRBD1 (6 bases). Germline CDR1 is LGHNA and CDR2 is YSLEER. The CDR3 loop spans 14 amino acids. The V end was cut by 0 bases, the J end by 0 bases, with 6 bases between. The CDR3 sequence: CASSQDRGSYEQYF. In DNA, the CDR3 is TGCGCCAGCAGCCAAGACAGGGGCTCCTACGAGCAGTACTTC.

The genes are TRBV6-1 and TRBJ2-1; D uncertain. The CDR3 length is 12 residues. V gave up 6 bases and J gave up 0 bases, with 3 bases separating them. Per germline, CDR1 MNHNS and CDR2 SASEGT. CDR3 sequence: CASRYSYNEQFF. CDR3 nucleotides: TGTGCCAGCAGGTACTCCTACAATGAGCAGTTCTTC.

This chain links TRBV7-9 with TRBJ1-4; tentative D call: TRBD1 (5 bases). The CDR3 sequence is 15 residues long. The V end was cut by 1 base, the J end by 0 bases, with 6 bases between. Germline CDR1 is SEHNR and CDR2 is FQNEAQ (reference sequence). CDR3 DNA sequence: TGTGCCAGCAGCTTAGGGACAACAACTAATGAAAAACTGTTTTTT. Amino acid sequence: CASSLGTTTNEKLFF.

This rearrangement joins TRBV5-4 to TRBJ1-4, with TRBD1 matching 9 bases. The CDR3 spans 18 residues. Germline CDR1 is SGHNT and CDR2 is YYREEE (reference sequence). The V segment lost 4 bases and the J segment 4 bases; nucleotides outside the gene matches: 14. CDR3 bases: TGTGCCAGCAGCGACAGGGGGGGAGGGTTAGTCGGTAATGAAAAACTGTTTTTT. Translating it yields CASSDRGGGLVGNEKLFF.

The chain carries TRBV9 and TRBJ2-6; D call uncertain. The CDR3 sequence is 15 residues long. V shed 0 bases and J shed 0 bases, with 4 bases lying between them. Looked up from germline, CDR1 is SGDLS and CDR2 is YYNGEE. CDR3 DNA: TGTGCCAGCAGCGTAGACGGCTCTGGGGCCAACGTCCTGACTTTC. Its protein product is CASSVDGSGANVLTF.